This T cell receptor (beta chain) was identified in a study of blood T cells in healthy people across ages. Study in general: Researchers report that template switching captured about one barcoded beta molecule per two T cells.

The study, taken as a whole, reports: Expanded clonotype changes were possibly confounded by unknown donor CMV status.

Together with a sample-barcoded 5' primer, a J-beta primer mix was included in a second PCR lasting about 7 to 12 cycles. CDR3-containing paired-end reads numbering at least 2.5 million came from each sample. TCRdb re-derived calls from the 5' RACE reads in MiXCR, one entry per CDR3 protein. The sample has roughly 800,000 distinct CDR3 sequences, about 62% seen once. This clonotype was found many times. The antigen is not known. CDR3 size: 14 residues. Germline CDR1 is SEHNR and CDR2 is FQNEAQ (reference sequence). V dropped 4 bases and J dropped 11 bases, with 20 bases sitting between them. This TCR was sampled from a man aged 25 to 40 in good health. Sequencing input: blood. The chain has TRBV7-9 and TRBJ1-1, with TRBD1 as a possible D gene (6 bases). The DNA of the CDR3 is TGTGCCAGCAGCTCCCAAAAGGCAGGGGCGGCGGCTTTCTTT. It specifies CASSSQKAGAAAFF.